The rows below give T cell receptor beta chains drawn from one sample of a study of cytomegalovirus exposure and HLA in healthy donors. TCRdb's copy holds only in-frame clones and misses some; the assay was immunoSEQ multiplex PCR. The data contain 170,000 or so clones, over 75% of them singletons. The sample consisted of PBMCs. The receptors were sampled from a woman between 45 and 60 years old in good health and CMV-seronegative. Both conserved end residues are part of each CDR3.

v_call cdr3_aa
TRBV7-2 CASSLGGGRRKGGYTF
TRBV7-2 CASNKIRGAQPQHF
TRBV10-3 CAISEGRGAVTDTQYF
TRBV5-1 CASSVDRAHNEQFF
TRBV5-6 CASSITLTGFYEQYF
TRBV28 CASSTLQGFNTEAFF
TRBV19 CASSNRDNYSNQPQHF
TRBV4-3 CASSQEVSQGANNEQFF
TRBV6-1 CASRHENQPQHF
TRBV25-1 CASSVGGAGTDTQYF
TRBV15 CATSRHYGQAVETQYF
TRBV30 CAWSVAPTYEQYF
TRBV28 CASSFPSVSEAEAFF